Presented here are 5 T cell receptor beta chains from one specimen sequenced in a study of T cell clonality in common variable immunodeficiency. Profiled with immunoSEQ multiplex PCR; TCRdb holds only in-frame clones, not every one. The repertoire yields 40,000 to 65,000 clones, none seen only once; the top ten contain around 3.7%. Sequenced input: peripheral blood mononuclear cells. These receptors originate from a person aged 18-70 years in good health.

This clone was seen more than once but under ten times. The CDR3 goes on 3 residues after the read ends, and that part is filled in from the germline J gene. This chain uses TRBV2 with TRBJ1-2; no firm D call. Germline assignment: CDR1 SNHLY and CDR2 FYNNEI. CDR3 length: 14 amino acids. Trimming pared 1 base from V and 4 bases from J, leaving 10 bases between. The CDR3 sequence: CASSEGSRGYGYTF. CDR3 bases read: TGTGCCAGCAGTGAAGGGTCACGGGGCTATGGC.

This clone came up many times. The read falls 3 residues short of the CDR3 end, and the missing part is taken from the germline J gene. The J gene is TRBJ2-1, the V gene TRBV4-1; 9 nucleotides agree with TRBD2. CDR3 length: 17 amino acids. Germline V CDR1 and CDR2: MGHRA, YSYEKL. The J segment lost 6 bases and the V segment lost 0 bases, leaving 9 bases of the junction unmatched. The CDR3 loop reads CASSQDGGGLAINEQFF. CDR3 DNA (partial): TGCGCCAGCAGCCAAGATGGGGGGGGACTAGCAATCAATGAG.

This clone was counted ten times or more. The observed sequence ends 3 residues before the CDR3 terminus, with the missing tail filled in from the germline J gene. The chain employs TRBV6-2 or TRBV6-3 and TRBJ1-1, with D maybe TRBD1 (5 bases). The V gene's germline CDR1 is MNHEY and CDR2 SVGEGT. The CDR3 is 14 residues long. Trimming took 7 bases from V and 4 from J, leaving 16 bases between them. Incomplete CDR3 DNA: TGTGCCAGCACCCGCCCAGGGCAAATCACTGAA. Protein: CASTRPGQITE. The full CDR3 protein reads CASTRPGQITEAFF.

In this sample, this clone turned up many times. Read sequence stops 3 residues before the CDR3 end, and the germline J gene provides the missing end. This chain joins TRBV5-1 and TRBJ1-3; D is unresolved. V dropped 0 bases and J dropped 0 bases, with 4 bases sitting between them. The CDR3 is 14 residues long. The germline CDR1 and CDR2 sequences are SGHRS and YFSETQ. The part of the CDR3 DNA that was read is TGCGCCAGCAGCTTGGCCGTCTCTGGAAACACC. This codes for CASSLAVSGNT. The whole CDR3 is CASSLAVSGNTIYF.

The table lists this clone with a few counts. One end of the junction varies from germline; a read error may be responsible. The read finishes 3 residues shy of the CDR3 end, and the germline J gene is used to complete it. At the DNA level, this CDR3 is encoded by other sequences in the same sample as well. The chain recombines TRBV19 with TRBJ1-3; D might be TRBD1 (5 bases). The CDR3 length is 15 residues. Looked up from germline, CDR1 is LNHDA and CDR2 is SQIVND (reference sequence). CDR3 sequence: CASSIRRGSGNTIYF. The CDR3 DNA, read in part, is TGCGCCAGTAGTATACGGAGGGGCTCTGGAAACACC.